This T cell receptor (beta chain) is from a study of shared clonotypes between healthy human individuals. Across the study: Sampling drew on donors who were a couple of women and a few men aged 18 to 49.

The CDR3 extends over 14 amino acids. V shed 6 bases and J shed 3 bases, with 15 bases lying between them. Germline V gene data show CDR1 as SGHKS and CDR2 as YYEKEE (reference sequence). Each subset's genomic DNA was split evenly across several immunoSEQ plates. Here immunoSEQ multiplex PCR was the method, and the copy in TCRdb shows in-frame clones only, minus some. Of 2,100,000 or so clones in the sample, under 97% are singletons; the top ten hold roughly 0.13%. Recent acute infections and vaccinations were absent in the healthy HIV-negative adult donors. Material: naive CD4+ T cells sorted from blood. Subset meaning: CD45RA+ positively selected. This sequence originates from a young man in good health. The V gene is TRBV5-5, the J gene TRBJ2-5; no definite D call. CDR3 sequence: CASNLGVAKETQYF. The CDR3 nucleotides read TGTGCCAGCAACCTGGGTGTAGCAAAAGAGACCCAGTACTTC.